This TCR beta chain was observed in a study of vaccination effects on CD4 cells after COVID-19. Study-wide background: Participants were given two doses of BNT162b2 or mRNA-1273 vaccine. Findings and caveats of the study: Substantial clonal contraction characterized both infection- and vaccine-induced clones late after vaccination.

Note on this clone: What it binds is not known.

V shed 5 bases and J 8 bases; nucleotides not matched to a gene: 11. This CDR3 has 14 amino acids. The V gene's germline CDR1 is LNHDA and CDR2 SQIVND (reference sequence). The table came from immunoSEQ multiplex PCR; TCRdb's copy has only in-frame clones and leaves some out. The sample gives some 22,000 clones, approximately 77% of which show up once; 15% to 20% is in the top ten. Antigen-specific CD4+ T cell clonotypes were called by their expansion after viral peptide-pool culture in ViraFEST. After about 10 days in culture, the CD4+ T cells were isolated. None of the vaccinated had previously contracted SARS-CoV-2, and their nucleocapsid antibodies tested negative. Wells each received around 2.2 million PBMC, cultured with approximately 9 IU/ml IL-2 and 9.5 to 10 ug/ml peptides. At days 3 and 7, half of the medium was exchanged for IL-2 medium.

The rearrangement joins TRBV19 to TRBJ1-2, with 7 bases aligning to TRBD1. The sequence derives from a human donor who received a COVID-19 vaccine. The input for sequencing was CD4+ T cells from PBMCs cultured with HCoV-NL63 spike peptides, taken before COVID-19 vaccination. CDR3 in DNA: TGTGCCAGTAGTGTCCGGGACAGCGAAAGGGGCTACACCTTC. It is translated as CASSVRDSERGYTF.